This entry features one TCR beta chain sequence. The sample originates from a study of OX40 agonist ivuxolimab in advanced cancers. This CDR3 is built from 14 residues. CDR1 and CDR2 from the germline V gene are MGHRA and YSYEKL. V shed 0 bases, J shed 3 bases, and the junction held 2 bases outside the gene matches. Sequencing was performed with immunoSEQ multiplex PCR; in TCRdb, only in-frame clones are kept and a portion is missing. The sample consists of roughly 40,000 clones, around 89% of them appearing once. Sampling times: baseline, cycle 4 day 1, cycle 7 day 1. The receptor's source is an adult with an advanced solid tumor such as melanoma, head and neck, liver or kidney cancer. The chain links TRBV4-1 to TRBJ2-7; TRBD2 matches 7 bases. The sample consisted of CD4+ or CD8+ T cells sorted from blood, taken in a trial of the OX40 agonist ivuxolimab. The CDR3 is CASSQEGRGYEQYF. The CDR3 DNA sequence: TGCGCCAGCAGCCAAGAGGGGAGGGGCTACGAGCAGTACTTC.